The rows below give T cell receptor beta chains drawn from one sample of a study of early T cells in non-severe SARS-CoV-2 infection. TCRdb reanalysed the 5' RACE reads using MiXCR and keeps one entry per CDR3 protein. The table records around 20,000 distinct CDR3 sequences, more than 4% of them present only once. Sequencing was carried out using whole blood. These receptor sequences come from an adult who was a healthcare worker with PCR-confirmed SARS-CoV-2 infection or an uninfected control (not recorded which). CDR3s include the opening cysteine and the closing phenylalanine or tryptophan. Clone sizes are given selectively: once, few, many, or a class where the clone is expanded.

J gene	clone size	V gene	CDR3 protein
TRBJ1-5	many	TRBV30	CAWSGGGSQPQHF
TRBJ2-5	many	TRBV10-3	CAATGTQYF
TRBJ1-2	few	TRBV7-9	CASSPQGLNYGYTF
TRBJ1-1	many	TRBV6-2/TRBV6-3	CASRAGQTLAEAFF
TRBJ1-3	many	TRBV18	CASSRGTDTLNTIYF
TRBJ2-5	many	TRBV11-2	CASSLMGGPMEETQYF
TRBJ2-1	many	TRBV7-8	CASSSDRAGEQFF
TRBJ1-6	NA	TRBV6-5	CASSYLGAPLHF
TRBJ1-1	NA	TRBV2	CASKDFRLEDTEAFF
TRBJ2-3	many	TRBV20-1	CSVQGGTDTQYF
TRBJ2-7	few	TRBV7-8	CASSLERGAGNFYEQYF
TRBJ2-3	many	TRBV5-4	CASSSPTSGRGTDTQYF
TRBJ2-7	many	TRBV6-6	CASSRGGEQYF
TRBJ2-7	medium-sized	TRBV12-3/TRBV12-4	CASSATGNYEQYF
TRBJ2-7	many	TRBV5-1	CASSLGGASYEQYF
TRBJ2-1	NA	TRBV15	CATSSASRKVSRFF